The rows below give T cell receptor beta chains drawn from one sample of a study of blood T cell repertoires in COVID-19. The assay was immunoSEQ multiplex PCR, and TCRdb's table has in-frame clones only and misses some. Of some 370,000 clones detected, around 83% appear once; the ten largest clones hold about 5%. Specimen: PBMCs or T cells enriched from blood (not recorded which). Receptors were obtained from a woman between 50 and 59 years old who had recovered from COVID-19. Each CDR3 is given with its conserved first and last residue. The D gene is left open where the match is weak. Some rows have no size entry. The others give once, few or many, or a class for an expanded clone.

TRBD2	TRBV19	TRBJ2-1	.	TGTGCCAGTAGAAAATGGGGGGGGATTTACAATGAGCAGTTCTTC	CASRKWGGIYNEQFF
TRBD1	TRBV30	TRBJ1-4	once	TGTGCCTGGAGTCGAAATCCGGGACAGCCCCATGGGGGGCTGTTTTTT	CAWSRNPGQPHGGLFF
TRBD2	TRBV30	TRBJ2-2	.	TGTGCCTGGGTTCGACTAGCTCCTGGGGGGGAGCTGTTTTTT	CAWVRLAPGGELFF
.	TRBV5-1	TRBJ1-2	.	TGCGCCAGCAGCTTGAACAGGGACTATGGCTACACCTTC	CASSLNRDYGYTF
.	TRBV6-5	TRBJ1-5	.	TGTGCCAGCAATCGGGGGTCGGGATCCAATCAGCCCCAGCATTTT	CASNRGSGSNQPQHF
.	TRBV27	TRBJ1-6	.	TGTGCCAGCAGTTTATTCGGTACAGGCCTTGGTTCACCCCTCCACTTT	CASSLFGTGLGSPLHF
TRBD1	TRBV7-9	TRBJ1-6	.	TGTGCCAGCAGTTTGGGACAGGGGCCATCAAATTCACCCCTCCACTTT	CASSLGQGPSNSPLHF
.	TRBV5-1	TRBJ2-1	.	TGCGCCAGCAGCTTGGTGGGGGCCCCTCGGGATGAGCAGTTCTTC	CASSLVGAPRDEQFF
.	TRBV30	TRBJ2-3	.	TGTGCCTGGAGTGGGGCAAGTGCTAGCACAGATACGCAGTATTTT	CAWSGASASTDTQYF
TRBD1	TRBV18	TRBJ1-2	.	TGTGCCAGCTCACCATCAGCCTCGGGACAGGGGGATCATGGCTACACCTTC	CASSPSASGQGDHGYTF
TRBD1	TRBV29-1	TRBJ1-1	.	TGCAGCGTTGGTGCTCGGACAGGGGGAATGAACACTGAAGCTTTCTTT	CSVGARTGGMNTEAFF
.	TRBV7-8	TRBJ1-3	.	TGTGCCAGCAGCTTAGCCAGGGGTGGAAACACCATATATTTT	CASSLARGGNTIYF
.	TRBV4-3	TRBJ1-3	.	TGCGCCAGCAGCCAAGAGCCCCAGGGGATCTCTGGAAACACCATATATTTT	CASSQEPQGISGNTIYF
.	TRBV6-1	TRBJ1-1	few	TGTGCCAGCAGTGAACCGGCGGGGCTCAGGACTGAAGCTTTCTTT	CASSEPAGLRTEAFF
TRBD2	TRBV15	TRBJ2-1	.	TGTGCCACCAGCAGGAATTTAGCGGGGCAGTTCTTC	CATSRNLAGQFF
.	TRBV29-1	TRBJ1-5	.	TGCAGCGTTGTCTTGGGGCAGGGGAATCAGCCCCAGCATTTT	CSVVLGQGNQPQHF
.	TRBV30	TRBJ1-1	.	TGTGCCTTCGACGTGGAGGCTTTCTTT	CAFDVEAFF
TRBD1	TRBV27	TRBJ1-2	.	TGTGCCAGCAGTCCTGGGACAGGGGCATACTATGGCTACACCTTC	CASSPGTGAYYGYTF
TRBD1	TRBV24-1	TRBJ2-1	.	TGTGCCACCAGTGATGGGGGACAGGGAGCCCTCTCCTACAATGAGCAGTTCTTC	CATSDGGQGALSYNEQFF
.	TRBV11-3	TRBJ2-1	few	TGTGCCAGCAGCGAATACCCGGGACACGAGGACGAGCAGTTCTTC	CASSEYPGHEDEQFF
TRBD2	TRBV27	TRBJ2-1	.	TGTGCCAGCAGTTTAGCGGGCTCTAGCGGCTCCTACAATGAGCAGTTCTTC	CASSLAGSSGSYNEQFF
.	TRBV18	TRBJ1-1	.	TGTGCCAGCTCAACATACAGGGTGAACACTGAAGCTTTCTTT	CASSTYRVNTEAFF
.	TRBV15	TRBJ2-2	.	TGTGCCACCAGCAGCCGGGAGACACTGAACACCGGGGAGCTGTTTTTT	CATSSRETLNTGELFF
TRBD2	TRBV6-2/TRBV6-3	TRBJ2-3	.	TGTGCCAGCAGTTACCTAAGGACTAGCGGGAGCGATACGCAGTATTTT	CASSYLRTSGSDTQYF
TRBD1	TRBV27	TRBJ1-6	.	TGTGCCACCCGGACAGGGGATAATTCACCCCTCCACTTT	CATRTGDNSPLHF
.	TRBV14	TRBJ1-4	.	TGTGCCAGCAGCGCGGTAGCCGGGACAACTAATGAAAAACTGTTTTTT	CASSAVAGTTNEKLFF
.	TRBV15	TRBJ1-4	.	TGTGCCACCAGCAGAGAGGGAGGAGGTGAAAAACTGTTTTTT	CATSREGGGEKLFF